This T cell receptor (beta chain) derives from a study of T cell repertoires in cytomegalovirus infection. The study's findings and limits: Clonotypes of TCR beta that were HLA-C-restricted and CMV-specific dominated the ex vivo response.

MiXCR was run by TCRdb on the reads, yielding one entry per CDR3 protein. The table lists 600,000 to 800,000 distinct CDR3 sequences, less than 25% of them singletons, with roughly 8% in the top ten. CDR1 is MDHEN, CDR2 SYDVKM, per germline. There are 15 residues in the CDR3. The V end lost 6 bases, the J end lost 7 bases, and 18 bases lay between the germline ends. On this clonotype itself: Its antigen remains unidentified.

Sequencing input: CD8+ T cells from PBMCs. The receptor's source is a human donor in good health (CMV status not recorded). Some clones in this sample may be carry-over from other donors' samples. V is TRBV28 and J is TRBJ1-4; D may be TRBD1 (6 bases). The DNA for the CDR3 is TGTGCCAGCAGGCCAACAGGGATCCCGGGTGAAAAACTGTTTTTT. Residues: CASRPTGIPGEKLFF.